The rows below give T cell receptor beta chains drawn from one sample of a study of beta chain features in type 1 diabetes. Profiled with immunoSEQ multiplex PCR; TCRdb holds only in-frame clones, not every one. The sample has about 160,000 clones, approximately 9.9% seen once; the top ten hold 2% to 3%. The source material was central memory CD4+ T cells from blood. These receptors all stem from a woman aged 18-35 years in good health. Each CDR3 is given without its conserved first and last residue. The D gene is left open where the match is weak. Expanded clones are given a class, and other clones once, few, many or no size at all.

V,J,D,size,CDR3
TRBV27,TRBJ1-1,TRBD1,few,ASSSGTGEAEAF
TRBV4-2,TRBJ1-2,.,few,ASSQDLTGVYGYT
TRBV7-6,TRBJ2-1,.,.,ASSFGDEQF
TRBV29-1,TRBJ1-1,.,few,SVGRKGDTEAF
TRBV4-3,TRBJ1-4,.,.,ASSQGLTGATNEKLF
TRBV10-3,TRBJ2-7,.,few,AISEQWEQY
TRBV18,TRBJ1-1,.,.,ASSPRGSEAF
TRBV18,TRBJ1-2,TRBD1,few,ASSPGQDNYGYT
TRBV20-1,TRBJ1-2,TRBD1,few,SAGTGYGYT
TRBV11-3,TRBJ2-7,.,.,ASSSPRAYEQY
TRBV18,TRBJ1-2,TRBD1,.,ASSPQDRDYGYT
TRBV7-9,TRBJ2-1,TRBD2,many,ASSRTSGSHNEQF
TRBV4-1,TRBJ2-1,TRBD2,.,ASSQPGTSWWQF
TRBV7-2,TRBJ2-3,.,few,ASSIGGSADTQY
TRBV7-9,TRBJ2-7,.,.,ASSLGGGHHSYEQY
TRBV2,TRBJ2-3,TRBD2,.,ASSQTSGRADTQY
TRBV7-9,TRBJ1-1,TRBD1,.,ASSSAGTANEAF
TRBV15,TRBJ2-5,.,.,ATSRDRGQETQY
TRBV5-1,TRBJ1-1,.,.,ASSGDTLNTEAF
TRBV9,TRBJ2-3,.,.,ASTSGPGSTDTQY
TRBV5-1,TRBJ2-5,TRBD2,few,ASSESGGGGQETQY
TRBV2,TRBJ1-5,TRBD1,few,ASSPGQGQQPQH
TRBV7-9,TRBJ1-2,TRBD1,many,ASSRTGVEKRGYT
TRBV5-8,TRBJ2-3,TRBD1,.,ASSQSGQGDTQY
TRBV29-1,TRBJ2-3,TRBD2,few,SARGGRDSTDTQY
TRBV19,TRBJ1-4,TRBD1,once,ASSLSGTGYEKLF
TRBV2,TRBJ2-7,TRBD1,.,ASSAGTVPYEQY
TRBV6-6,TRBJ2-5,TRBD1,few,ASRTRQGAKETQY
TRBV29-1,TRBJ2-7,TRBD1,many,SVDGTGEQY
TRBV30,TRBJ1-2,.,few,AWSGPGLYGYT